This T cell receptor (beta chain) emerged from a study of T cells expressing NK-cell markers. At the level of the study: Sorted CD3+CD56-NKG2C+, CD3+CD56+NKG2C+ and CD3+CD56+NKG2C- T cells supplied the TCR beta repertoires. Whole-study results and caveats: Over 5 donors showed dominant NKG2C+ clonotypes comprising roughly 1.0-7.5% of their CD8+ T cells.

CDR1 is MNHEY and CDR2 is SVGAGI in the germline V gene. The CDR3 is 12 residues long. TCR beta cDNA was made by 5'RACE template switching with UMIs. After re-calling the 5' RACE reads, TCRdb lists one entry per CDR3 protein, DNA absent. This sample lists hundreds of thousands of distinct CDR3 sequences; its ten largest clones have 3.5% to 4.5%. Worth noting for this clonotype: Its antigen remains unknown.

Sequencing was done on a sample of blood T cells: a sorted CD56 or NKG2C T cell subset, CD4+ or CD8+ T cells, or bulk PBMC T cells (not recorded which). This sequence was found in a man younger than 35 in good health. The chain recombines TRBV6-5 with TRBJ2-2; TCRdb returns TRBD1, unconfirmable since there is no DNA. This chain's CDR3 is CAAGENTGELFF.